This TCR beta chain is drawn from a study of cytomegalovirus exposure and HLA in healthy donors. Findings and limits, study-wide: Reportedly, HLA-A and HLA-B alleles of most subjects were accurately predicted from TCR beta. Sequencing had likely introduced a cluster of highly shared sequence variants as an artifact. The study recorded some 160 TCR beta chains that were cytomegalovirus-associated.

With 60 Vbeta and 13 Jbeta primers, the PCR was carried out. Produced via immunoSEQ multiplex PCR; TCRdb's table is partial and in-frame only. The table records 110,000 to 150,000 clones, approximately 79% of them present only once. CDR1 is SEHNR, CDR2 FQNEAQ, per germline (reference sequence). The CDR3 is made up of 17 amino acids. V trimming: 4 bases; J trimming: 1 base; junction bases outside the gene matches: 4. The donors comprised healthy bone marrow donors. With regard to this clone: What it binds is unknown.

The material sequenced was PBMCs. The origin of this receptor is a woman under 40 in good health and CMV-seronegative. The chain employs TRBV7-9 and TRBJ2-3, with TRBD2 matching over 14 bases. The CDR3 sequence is CASSSGLAGVRTDTQYF. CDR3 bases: TGTGCCAGCAGCTCGGGACTAGCGGGGGTGCGCACAGATACGCAGTATTTT.